The next 23 T cell receptor beta chains were all read from a single sample in a study of control samples from healthy donors and cancer patients. This table comes from immunoSEQ multiplex PCR, and its TCRdb copy is limited to in-frame clones, with some not included. The table shows nearly 9,500 clones, with roughly 91% occurring only once. The sample was PBMCs. The receptors originated from a man aged 60-69 years with colorectal cancer.

The chain uses TRBV4-1 and TRBJ2-3; a weak D match, TRBD2 (5 bases). In germline, CDR1 is MGHRA, CDR2 YSYEKL. The CDR3 consists of 13 residues. Trimming stripped 0 bases from V and 10 bases from J, with 11 bases between. CDR3 region: CASSQEGVFAQYF. The CDR3 coding sequence is TGCGCCAGCAGCCAAGAGGGAGTCTTTGCGCAGTATTTT.

The chain recombines TRBV4-3 with TRBJ1-1; TRBD1 is a possible D gene (6 bases). CDR3 length equals 16 residues. The germline V and J ends were trimmed by 4 bases and 1 base, with 16 bases remaining between them. Germline V gene sequence: CDR1 LGHNA, CDR2 YSLEER. Written as DNA, the CDR3 is TGCGCCAGCAGCCCTCGAGTGAGGGGGGCGAACACTGAAGCTTTCTTT. This sequence encodes CASSPRVRGANTEAFF.

Written as DNA, the CDR3 is TGTGCCAGTAGTGTTACCTTGACAGGAATTTATGGCTACACCTTC. Residues: CASSVTLTGIYGYTF. The chain joins TRBV19 to TRBJ1-2; perhaps TRBD1 as D (6 bases). Germline V lookup: CDR1 LNHDA, CDR2 SQIVND (reference sequence). Between the trimmed V and J ends, which lost 5 bases and 5 bases, there was a span of 18 bases. The CDR3 loop spans 15 amino acids.

The chain links TRBV18 to TRBJ1-1; TRBD1 might be the D (6 bases). Trimming stripped 4 bases from V and 6 bases from J, with 9 bases between. This CDR3 has 12 amino acids. CDR1 and CDR2 (germline): KGHSH, LQKENI. CDR3 nucleotides: TGTGCCAGCTCACGAGGGGGGTCTGAAGCTTTCTTT. Its protein is CASSRGGSEAFF.

This chain links TRBV9 with TRBJ2-4; D not resolved. Germline assignment: CDR1 SGDLS and CDR2 YYNGEE. The CDR3 loop spans 13 amino acids. V dropped 0 bases and J dropped 13 bases, with 14 bases sitting between them. CDR3 DNA sequence: TGTGCCAGCAGCGTAGACGCTGAAACTTTCCAGTACTTC. It specifies CASSVDAETFQYF.

This rearrangement joins TRBV2 to TRBJ1-1; D remains unclear. The CDR3 has 14 amino acids. CDR1 SNHLY and CDR2 FYNNEI come from the germline V gene. The germline V and J ends were trimmed by 0 bases and 1 base, with 6 bases remaining between them. CDR3 protein: CASSEAVENTEAFF. The DNA for the CDR3 is TGTGCCAGCAGTGAAGCCGTCGAGAACACTGAAGCTTTCTTT.

As for this clone: A read error may produce the germline difference seen at one junction end. V is TRBV18 and J is TRBJ2-3; possible D gene TRBD1, 7 bases. From germline, CDR1 is KGHSH and CDR2 LQKENI. The CDR3 has 12 residues. In nucleotides, the CDR3 is TGTGCCAGCTCACCACCGACAGGGAGGTCTGATTTT. It encodes CASSPPTGRSDF.

V and J are TRBV6-1 and TRBJ2-7, with unresolved D. This CDR3 is built from 16 residues. Trimming took off 0 bases at V and 0 bases at J, with 12 bases between the two ends. Per germline, CDR1 MNHNS and CDR2 SASEGT. CDR3 loop: CASSEAGWFSSYEQYF. The CDR3 coding sequence is TGTGCCAGCAGTGAAGCGGGGTGGTTTAGCTCCTACGAGCAGTACTTC.

This clone was detected only a few times. The chain employs TRBV18 and TRBJ1-1, with TRBD1 matching 10 bases. The germline gives CDR1 KGHSH, CDR2 LQKENI. The CDR3 spans 16 residues. The trim removed 5 bases at V and 5 bases at J, leaving 11 bases unmatched. The CDR3 here is CASSSALADRGTEAFF. The CDR3 nucleotides are TGTGCCAGCTCATCCGCATTGGCGGACAGGGGGACTGAAGCTTTCTTT.

This clone came up once. V usage is TRBV19 and J usage is TRBJ1-5, with 7 positions matching TRBD1. J gave up 0 bases and V 5 bases, and 10 bases lay outside the gene matches. CDR3 length: 17 residues. The V gene's germline CDR1 is LNHDA and CDR2 SQIVND (reference sequence). The CDR3: CASSLRTGRLSNQPQHF. The CDR3 DNA sequence: TGTGCCAGTAGTCTTAGGACAGGAAGGCTTAGCAATCAGCCCCAGCATTTT.

The V call is TRBV28, the J call TRBJ2-7, with 7 bases that match TRBD1. This CDR3 is built from 15 residues. V lost 6 bases to trimming and J lost 1 base; unmatched junction nucleotides: 9. Germline V gene sequence: CDR1 MDHEN, CDR2 SYDVKM. Written as DNA, the CDR3 is TGTGCCAGCAGCCAAGGGACAGCCCGATCCTACGAGCAGTACTTC. It codes for CASSQGTARSYEQYF. Full variable domain (outside the CDR3, taken from reference TRBV28 and TRBJ2-7): DVKVTQSSRYLVKRTGEKVFLECVQDMDHENMFWYRQDPGLGLRLIYFSYDVKMKEKGDIPEGYSVSREKKERFSLILESASTNQTSMYLCASSQGTARSYEQYFGPGTRLTVT.

The chain recombines TRBV28 with TRBJ1-1; tentative D call: TRBD1 (6 bases). Germline CDR1 MDHEN, CDR2 SYDVKM. The CDR3 spans 13 residues. V was shortened by 4 bases and J by 1 base, with 7 bases between the two germline ends. As DNA, the CDR3 is TGTGCCAGCAGTTCGGGACAGAACACTGAAGCTTTCTTT. It translates to CASSSGQNTEAFF.

This chain joins TRBV5-1 and TRBJ2-7, with D hard to call. The CDR3 length is 14 residues. Trimming cost V 0 bases and J 8 bases, with 15 bases left between them. The germline V gene has CDR1 SGHRS and CDR2 YFSETQ. The CDR3 sequence: CASSLEPGPEKQYF. The DNA for the CDR3 is TGCGCCAGCAGCTTGGAACCGGGCCCGGAAAAGCAGTACTTC.

The V and J genes are TRBV5-4 and TRBJ2-1; 7 nucleotides match TRBD2. Germline CDR1 is SGHNT and CDR2 is YYREEE (reference sequence). The CDR3 contains 14 residues. The V and J ends lost 3 bases and 7 bases, in that order; junction bases with no gene match: 7. Written as DNA, the CDR3 is TGTGCCAGCAGCTCGGGAGGTTTTGGAAATGAGCAGTTCTTC. Its translation is CASSSGGFGNEQFF.

The chain couples TRBV18 to TRBJ1-2; no clear D gene. CDR1 is KGHSH, CDR2 LQKENI, per germline. V lost 3 bases and J 3 bases, leaving 14 bases between the germline ends. This CDR3 region has 15 residues. CDR3 nucleotides: TGTGCCAGCTCACCTACATCGACTGCTGACTATGGCTACACCTTC. Residues: CASSPTSTADYGYTF. Complete variable domain (other parts from reference TRBV18 and TRBJ1-2): NAGVMQNPRHLVRRRGQEARLRCSPMKGHSHVYWYRQLPEEGLKFMVYLQKENIIDESGMPKERFSAEFPKEGPSILRIQQVVRGDSAAYFCASSPTSTADYGYTFGSGTRLTVV.

The J gene is TRBJ2-7, the V gene TRBV6-5; D gene unclear. V gave up 2 bases and J gave up 3 bases, with 11 bases separating them. This CDR3 comprises 14 residues. Germline loops: CDR1 MNHEY, CDR2 SVGAGI. CDR3 sequence (DNA): TGTGCCAGCAGTTACAACCCACAAGGCTACGAGCAGTACTTC. This codes for CASSYNPQGYEQYF.

V and J are TRBV30 and TRBJ2-7, with TRBD2 identical over 7 bases. Germline lookup yields CDR1 GTSNPN and CDR2 SVGIG (reference sequence). Unmatched junction bases numbered 1, after V lost 8 bases and J lost 3 bases. The CDR3 is 10 amino acids. The CDR3 reads CAAGVYEQYF. DNA of the CDR3: TGTGCCGCGGGGGTCTACGAGCAGTACTTC.

CDR3 nucleotides: TGTGCCTGGAGTCCCCCTGGCAGGCTCGATCAGCCCCAGCATTTT. This translates into CAWSPPGRLDQPQHF. The J gene is TRBJ1-5, the V gene TRBV30, with no clear D. The CDR3 covers 15 residues. V was pared by 2 bases and J by 5 bases, with 16 bases between. Per the germline V gene, CDR1 is GTSNPN and CDR2 is SVGIG (reference sequence).

The V and J genes are TRBV28 and TRBJ2-7; no definite D call. Germline-derived CDR1 and CDR2 are MDHEN and SYDVKM. The CDR3 is 12 residues long. V was cut by 5 bases and J by 5 bases, with 10 bases left in between. In DNA form, the CDR3 reads TGTGCCAGCAGTCCTCCAAATAACGAGCAGTACTTC. Protein: CASSPPNNEQYF.

This chain joins TRBV7-7 and TRBJ2-2; D is undetermined. V shed 1 base and J shed 5 bases, with 17 bases lying between them. The CDR3 length is 17 residues. The germline V gene has CDR1 SSHAT and CDR2 FNYEAQ (reference sequence). The CDR3 reads CASSLDITAGWTGELFF. The CDR3 region has the DNA TGTGCCAGCAGCTTAGATATAACGGCAGGTTGGACCGGGGAGCTGTTTTTT.

This chain uses TRBV7-8 with TRBJ2-3; 10 bases line up with TRBD2. CDR1 and CDR2 from the germline V gene are SGHVS and FQNEAQ. The CDR3 covers 15 residues. V lost 2 bases to trimming and J lost 1 base; unmatched junction nucleotides: 0. The CDR3 here is CASSLLAGGTDTQYF. In DNA form, the CDR3 reads TGTGCCAGCAGCTTACTAGCGGGGGGCACAGATACGCAGTATTTT.

This chain links TRBV7-2 with TRBJ2-1, with D tentatively TRBD1 (6 bases). The V gene's germline CDR1 is SGHTA and CDR2 FQGNSA. The CDR3 loop spans 14 amino acids. V lost 5 bases and J lost 10, with 18 bases in between. This CDR3 is CASSARGRGIEQFF. CDR3 nucleotide sequence: TGTGCCAGCAGCGCCCGTGGAAGGGGGATCGAGCAGTTCTTC. Together with reference TRBV7-2 and TRBJ2-1, the CDR3 gives the full variable domain: GAGVSQSPSNKVTEKGKDVELRCDPISGHTALYWYRQSLGQGLEFLIYFQGNSAPDKSGLPSDRFSAERTGGSVSTLTIQRTQQEDSAVYLCASSARGRGIEQFFGPGTRLTVL.

The chain links TRBV6-2 or TRBV6-3 to TRBJ2-6, with D possibly matching TRBD1 (5 bases). The CDR3 consists of 15 residues. Looked up from germline, CDR1 is MNHEY and CDR2 is SVGEGT. V was shortened by 6 bases and J by 4 bases, with 13 bases between the two germline ends. This chain's CDR3 is CASSNAGLGANVLTF. As DNA, the CDR3 is TGTGCCAGCAGCAACGCAGGGCTAGGGGCCAACGTCCTGACTTTC.